These T cell receptor beta chains were read from a single sample in a study of blood T cell repertoires in COVID-19. Sequenced by immunoSEQ multiplex PCR; TCRdb stores in-frame clones only, minus some. The repertoire consists of about 270,000 clones, with less than 85% occurring once and the leading ten covering over 1.1%. The sequenced sample was peripheral blood. The receptor set was obtained from a human donor with COVID-19, enrolled during active disease. The donor label of this sample is uncertain. Each CDR3 is given with its conserved first and last residue. D genes are given only for firm matches.

d_gene: TRBD1; len: 15; v_gene: TRBV30; j_gene: TRBJ1-1; CDR3aa: CAWSGGDRDGTEAFF
d_gene: TRBD2; len: 14; v_gene: TRBV19; j_gene: TRBJ2-1; CDR3aa: CASSEAGVSNEQFF
d_gene: TRBD1; len: 16; v_gene: TRBV7-2; j_gene: TRBJ1-2; CDR3aa: CASSLEGALANYGYTF
d_gene: TRBD2; len: 16; v_gene: TRBV19; j_gene: TRBJ2-1; CDR3aa: CASSKRLAGGAGEQFF
d_gene: -; len: 15; v_gene: TRBV19; j_gene: TRBJ1-5; CDR3aa: CASSLGGGGNQPQHF
d_gene: TRBD1; len: 14; v_gene: TRBV28; j_gene: TRBJ1-2; CDR3aa: CASSSTGNLYGYTF
d_gene: TRBD2; len: 15; v_gene: TRBV6-5; j_gene: TRBJ2-1; CDR3aa: CASSRLANSYNEQFF
d_gene: -; len: 17; v_gene: TRBV5-1; j_gene: TRBJ2-3; CDR3aa: CASSSVTSRRGTDTQYF
d_gene: TRBD2; len: 13; v_gene: TRBV6-1; j_gene: TRBJ2-7; CDR3aa: CASSPWTSGSRYF
d_gene: -; len: 16; v_gene: TRBV2; j_gene: TRBJ1-4; CDR3aa: CASSENLGGRNEKLFF
d_gene: -; len: 15; v_gene: TRBV29-1; j_gene: TRBJ1-2; CDR3aa: CSVGLRRGVDYGYTF
d_gene: -; len: 15; v_gene: TRBV6-1; j_gene: TRBJ2-7; CDR3aa: CASSEDQTGLAEQYF
d_gene: -; len: 14; v_gene: TRBV5-1; j_gene: TRBJ1-2; CDR3aa: CASSLVAGAGGYTF
d_gene: TRBD1; len: 15; v_gene: TRBV11-2; j_gene: TRBJ2-2; CDR3aa: CASTRTGGDTGELFF
d_gene: TRBD1; len: 15; v_gene: TRBV29-1; j_gene: TRBJ2-5; CDR3aa: CSADGQAPRRETQYF
d_gene: TRBD1; len: 14; v_gene: TRBV5-4; j_gene: TRBJ1-3; CDR3aa: CASSWDSSGNTIYF
d_gene: -; len: 15; v_gene: TRBV27; j_gene: TRBJ1-5; CDR3aa: CASRDGQLRDQPQHF
d_gene: TRBD2; len: 16; v_gene: TRBV28; j_gene: TRBJ2-5; CDR3aa: CASSPLGVAGSETQYF
d_gene: -; len: 15; v_gene: TRBV19; j_gene: TRBJ1-1; CDR3aa: CASSSLTGLNTEAFF
d_gene: TRBD2; len: 15; v_gene: TRBV5-1; j_gene: TRBJ2-2; CDR3aa: CASSLTSGTTGELFF
d_gene: -; len: 15; v_gene: TRBV4-1; j_gene: TRBJ1-1; CDR3aa: CASSQGSLVNTEAFF
d_gene: TRBD2; len: 16; v_gene: TRBV5-1; j_gene: TRBJ2-1; CDR3aa: CASSFASGSVGNEQFF
d_gene: TRBD1; len: 16; v_gene: TRBV9; j_gene: TRBJ2-7; CDR3aa: CASSVGQGAHSYEQYF
d_gene: TRBD1; len: 14; v_gene: TRBV9; j_gene: TRBJ1-2; CDR3aa: CASRGQGEHYGYTF
d_gene: -; len: 13; v_gene: TRBV20-1; j_gene: TRBJ1-5; CDR3aa: CSASEIDNQPQHF
d_gene: TRBD1; len: 14; v_gene: TRBV28; j_gene: TRBJ1-6; CDR3aa: CASTPDRDNSPLHF
d_gene: TRBD2; len: 13; v_gene: TRBV19; j_gene: TRBJ2-5; CDR3aa: CASSDSGAETQYF
d_gene: -; len: 15; v_gene: TRBV11-2; j_gene: TRBJ2-5; CDR3aa: CASSGNGVPQETQYF
d_gene: TRBD2; len: 18; v_gene: TRBV28; j_gene: TRBJ2-3; CDR3aa: CASSLSGLAGGRKDTQYF
d_gene: TRBD1; len: 14; v_gene: TRBV5-4; j_gene: TRBJ2-2; CDR3aa: CASSWTGNTGELFF
d_gene: -; len: 13; v_gene: TRBV6-5; j_gene: TRBJ1-1; CDR3aa: CASSYTRNTEAFF
d_gene: TRBD1; len: 18; v_gene: TRBV5-1; j_gene: TRBJ2-2; CDR3aa: CASRYDERGQGFTGELFF
d_gene: TRBD1; len: 15; v_gene: TRBV14; j_gene: TRBJ2-4; CDR3aa: CASSQTTGIGNIQYF